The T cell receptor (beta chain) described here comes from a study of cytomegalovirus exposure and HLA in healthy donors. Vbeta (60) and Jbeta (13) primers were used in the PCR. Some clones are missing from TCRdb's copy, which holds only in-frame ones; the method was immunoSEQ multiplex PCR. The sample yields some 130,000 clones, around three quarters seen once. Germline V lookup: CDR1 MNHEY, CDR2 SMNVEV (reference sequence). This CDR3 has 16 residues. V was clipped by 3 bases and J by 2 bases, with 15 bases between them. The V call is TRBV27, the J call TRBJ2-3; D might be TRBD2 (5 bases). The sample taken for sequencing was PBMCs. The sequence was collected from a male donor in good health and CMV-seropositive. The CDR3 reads CASSLAGRRDTDTQYF. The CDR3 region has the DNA TGTGCCAGCAGTTTGGCGGGCCGACGGGACACAGATACGCAGTATTTT.